This T cell receptor beta chain derives from a study of cytomegalovirus exposure and HLA in healthy donors. Germline CDR1 is SGHAT and CDR2 is FQNNGV. CDR3 length: 15 amino acids. V lost 4 bases and J 4 bases, leaving 15 bases between the germline ends. Use of 60 Vbeta and 13 Jbeta primers characterized the PCR. Sequencing used immunoSEQ multiplex PCR; TCRdb keeps in-frame clones, though not all of them. The sample lists 110,000 to 150,000 clones; 70% to 80% were seen once. The origin of this receptor is a female donor in good health and CMV-seronegative. The chain couples TRBV11-2 to TRBJ2-3, with D uncertain. Sequenced sample: PBMCs. CDR3 nucleotides: TGTGCCAGCAGCTCCCCCCTACCACCGCCAGATACGCAGTATTTT. This sequence encodes CASSSPLPPPDTQYF.